This T cell receptor (beta chain) came from a study of shared clonotypes between healthy human individuals. Findings of the study overall: Sharing across four donors was highest in naive CD4 (roughly 5%) and lowest in memory CD8 (approximately 0.4%).

CDR1 is MNHNS and CDR2 is SASEGT in the germline V gene. V dropped 6 bases and J dropped 0; count of bases not matched to a gene: 5. CDR3 size: 14 residues. Only in-frame clones appear in the TCRdb table, and some are missing; sequencing was by immunoSEQ multiplex PCR. The data contain under 600,000 clones, about 96% of them singletons. Of note for this clone: Its specificity is not known.

Every donor was a Caucasian adult from Nashville, Tennessee. The chain couples TRBV6-1 to TRBJ2-7; 7 nucleotides align to TRBD1. The origin of this receptor is a woman in her thirties in good health. The sample taken for sequencing was naive CD4+ T cells sorted from blood. Subset in this sample: CD45RA+ positively selected. CDR3 nucleotide sequence: TGTGCCAGCAGGCCGGGACAGAGCTCCTACGAGCAGTACTTC. Encoded protein: CASRPGQSSYEQYF.